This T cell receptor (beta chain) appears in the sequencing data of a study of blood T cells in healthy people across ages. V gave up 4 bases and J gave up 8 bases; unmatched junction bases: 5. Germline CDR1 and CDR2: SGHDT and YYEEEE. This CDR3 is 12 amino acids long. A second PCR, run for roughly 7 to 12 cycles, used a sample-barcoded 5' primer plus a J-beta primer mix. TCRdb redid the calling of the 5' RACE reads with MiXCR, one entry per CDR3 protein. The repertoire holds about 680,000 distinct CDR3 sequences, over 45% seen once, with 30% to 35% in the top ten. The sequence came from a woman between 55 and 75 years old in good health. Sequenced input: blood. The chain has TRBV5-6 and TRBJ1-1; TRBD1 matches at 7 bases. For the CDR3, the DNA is TGTGCCAGCAGCGTCATACAGGGGGAAGCTTTCTTT. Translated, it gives CASSVIQGEAFF.